The subject of this entry is one T cell receptor (beta chain). Clones were sequenced by immunoSEQ multiplex PCR, and TCRdb holds only the in-frame ones, with some missing. Of tens of thousands of clones listed, 70% to 85% are singletons. These data are taken from a study of radiation and T cells in renal cell carcinoma. Time point indicated: baseline pretreatment blood. Treatment indicated: 15 Gy SBRT to primary tumor, nephrectomy 4 weeks later. After SBRT, blood was collected at 2 and 4 weeks, plus baseline. Germline lookup yields CDR1 MNHNY and CDR2 SVGAGI (reference sequence). Deletions cut 2 bases from V and 3 bases from J, with 14 bases between. The CDR3 extends over 16 amino acids.

V gene TRBV6-6 combines with J gene TRBJ2-1; no clear D gene. The TCR comes from a man between 60 and 75 years old with renal cell carcinoma. The sequencing used blood, collected from a patient whose treatment included radiotherapy and nephrectomy. CDR3 amino acids: CASSYSVSRSYNEQFF. The DNA of the CDR3 is TGTGCCAGCAGTTACAGTGTATCGAGGAGCTACAATGAGCAGTTCTTC.